This T cell receptor (beta chain) was identified during a study of blood T cell repertoires in COVID-19. Measured with immunoSEQ multiplex PCR; TCRdb has only the in-frame clones, and not every one. This table has roughly 230,000 clones, approximately 84% appearing once. Germline V gene lookup returns CDR1 SGHNT and CDR2 YENEEA. The V segment lost 6 bases and the J segment 7 bases; nucleotides outside the gene matches: 12. This CDR3 comprises 16 residues. The rearrangement joins TRBV11-3 to TRBJ2-2; 9 bases line up with TRBD1. This receptor was taken from a woman older than 75 with acute or convalescent COVID-19. The sequencing input was peripheral blood. The CDR3 is CASSSRQGVGNGELFF. For the CDR3, the DNA is TGTGCCAGCAGTTCTAGACAGGGGGTCGGCAACGGGGAGCTGTTTTTT.